This passage covers 10 T cell receptor beta chains from one sample sequenced in a study of beta chain features in type 1 diabetes. Study-wide results and limits: TCRB CDR3s were moderately but significantly shorter in Type 1 diabetes patients in all four CD4+ subsets.

The antigens these receptors bind are not known. Reverse transcribing all isolated RNA meant expressed TCRB transcripts were sequenced. Only in-frame clones appear in the TCRdb table, and some are missing; sequencing was by immunoSEQ multiplex PCR. The sample includes 150,000 to 200,000 clones, about 63% of them seen just once. What was sequenced was naive CD4+ T cells from blood. The origin of the receptors is a man aged 25-45 years with type 1 diabetes.

The V gene is TRBV6-5, the J gene TRBJ2-7; the match to TRBD1 covers 7 bases. Per germline, CDR1 MNHEY and CDR2 SVGAGI. V dropped 4 bases and J dropped 2; count of bases not matched to a gene: 11. The CDR3 spans 16 residues. CDR3: CASSFVGVQGAYEQYF. The DNA for the CDR3 is TGTGCCAGCAGTTTCGTAGGGGTCCAGGGGGCCTACGAGCAGTACTTC.

The rearrangement uses TRBV7-9 and TRBJ1-2, with a possible D match to TRBD1 (6 bases). The CDR3 extends over 14 amino acids. The V gene's germline CDR1 is SEHNR and CDR2 FQNEAQ (reference sequence). V shed 6 bases and J shed 3 bases, with 14 bases lying between them. CDR3 protein: CASRRQDLDYGYTF. The CDR3 DNA follows: TGTGCCAGCAGGAGACAGGACCTTGACTATGGCTACACCTTC.

This chain uses TRBV29-1 with TRBJ2-5; no clear D. The CDR3 consists of 11 residues. V lost 1 base and J lost 3, with 3 bases in between. Germline values: CDR1 SQVTM, CDR2 ANQGSEA. The CDR3 is CSVEAEETQYF. CDR3 nucleotides: TGCAGCGTTGAAGCAGAAGAGACCCAGTACTTC.

This chain links TRBV29-1 with TRBJ2-7; 10 bases align to TRBD1. J lost 2 bases, V lost 3 bases, and 4 bases had no gene match. Germline lookup yields CDR1 SQVTM and CDR2 ANQGSEA. There are 14 residues in the CDR3. Here the CDR3 reads CSVDGQGGPYEQYF. The CDR3 nucleotides read TGCAGCGTTGACGGACAGGGGGGCCCCTACGAGCAGTACTTC.

This chain joins TRBV7-6 and TRBJ1-2; a weak D match, TRBD1 (5 bases). V lost 5 bases and J 4 bases, leaving 11 bases between the germline ends. Germline CDR1 is SGHVS and CDR2 is FNYEAQ. There are 13 residues in the CDR3. The CDR3 is CASSNRDGYGYTF. The CDR3 coding sequence is TGTGCCAGCAGCAACCGGGACGGCTATGGCTACACCTTC.

This chain joins TRBV29-1 and TRBJ1-3; D unclear. Trimming left V 2 bases short and J 0 bases short, with 5 bases between. Germline CDR1 SQVTM, CDR2 ANQGSEA. The CDR3 runs 13 residues. CDR3: CSVEYFSGNTIYF. The DNA of the CDR3 is TGCAGCGTTGAATATTTCTCTGGAAACACCATATATTTT.

As regards this clone: The DNA is omitted, as the CDR3 cannot be located on it reliably, and the CDR3 follows TCRdb's listing. The chain employs TRBV5-4 and TRBJ2-7; TRBD1 is the table's D call and was not checked against the DNA. The CDR3 comprises 15 residues, both ends counted. Per the germline V gene, CDR1 is SGHNT and CDR2 is YYREEE (reference sequence). The chain's CDR3 is CASSFAGGTGGVRYF.

CDR3 sequence reads: CASSLFGQASTDTQYF. In nucleotides, the CDR3 is TGTGCCAGCAGTTTATTCGGACAGGCTAGCACAGATACGCAGTATTTT. This chain connects TRBV27 to TRBJ2-3; 7 nucleotides agree with TRBD1. The ends lost 1 base at V and 0 bases at J; junction bases unmatched: 4. Germline loops: CDR1 MNHEY, CDR2 SMNVEV (reference sequence). This CDR3 is built from 16 residues.

The J gene is TRBJ2-3, the V gene TRBV11-2; TRBD1 might be the D (5 bases). This CDR3 region has 13 residues. Trimming left V 5 bases short and J 2 bases short, with 8 bases between. Looked up from germline, CDR1 is SGHAT and CDR2 is FQNNGV. This chain's CDR3 is CASSPGHTDTQYF. The CDR3 DNA sequence: TGTGCCAGCAGCCCCGGACACACAGATACGCAGTATTTT.

CDR3 in amino acids: CASSEAWKGTGGNIQYF. The CDR3 nucleotides read TGTGCCAGCAGTGAAGCTTGGAAGGGGACAGGGGGAAACATTCAGTACTTC. The rearrangement uses TRBV6-1 and TRBJ2-4; TRBD1 aligns across 11 bases. The V and J ends lost 0 bases and 6 bases, in that order; junction bases with no gene match: 7. Germline values: CDR1 MNHNS, CDR2 SASEGT. The CDR3 runs to 17 residues.